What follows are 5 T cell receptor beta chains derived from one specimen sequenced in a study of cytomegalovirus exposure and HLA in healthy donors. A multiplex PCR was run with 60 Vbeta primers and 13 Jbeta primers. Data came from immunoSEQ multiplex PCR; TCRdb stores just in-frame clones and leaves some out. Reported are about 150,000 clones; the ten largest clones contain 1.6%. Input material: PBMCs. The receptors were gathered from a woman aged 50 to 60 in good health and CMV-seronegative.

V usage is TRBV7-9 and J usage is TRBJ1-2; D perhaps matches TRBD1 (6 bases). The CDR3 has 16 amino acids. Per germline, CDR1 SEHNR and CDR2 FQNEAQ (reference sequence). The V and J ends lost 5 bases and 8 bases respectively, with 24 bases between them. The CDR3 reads CASSNPKYGQQGGYTF. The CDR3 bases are TGTGCCAGCAGCAACCCAAAATACGGACAGCAGGGAGGCTACACCTTC. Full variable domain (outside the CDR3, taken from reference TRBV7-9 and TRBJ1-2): DTGVSQNPRHKITKRGQNVTFRCDPISEHNRLYWYRQTLGQGPEFLTYFQNEAQLEKSRLLSDRFSAERPKGSFSTLEIQRTEQGDSAMYLCASSNPKYGQQGGYTFGSGTRLTVV.

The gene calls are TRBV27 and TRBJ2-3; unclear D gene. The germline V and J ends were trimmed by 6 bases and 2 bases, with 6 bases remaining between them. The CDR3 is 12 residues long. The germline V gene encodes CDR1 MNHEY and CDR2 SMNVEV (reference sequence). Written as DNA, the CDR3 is TGTGCCAGCAGCCTCCCCACAGATACGCAGTATTTT. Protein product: CASSLPTDTQYF.

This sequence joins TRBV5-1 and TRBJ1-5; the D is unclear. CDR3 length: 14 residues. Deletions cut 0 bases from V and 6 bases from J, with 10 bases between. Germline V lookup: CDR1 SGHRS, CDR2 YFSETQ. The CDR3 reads CASSLGGTSQPQHF. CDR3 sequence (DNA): TGCGCCAGCAGCTTGGGAGGAACTAGTCAGCCCCAGCATTTT.

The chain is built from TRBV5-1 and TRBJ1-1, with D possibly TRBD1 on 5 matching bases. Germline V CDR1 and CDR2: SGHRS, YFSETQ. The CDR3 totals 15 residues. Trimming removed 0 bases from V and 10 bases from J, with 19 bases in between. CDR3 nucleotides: TGCGCCAGCAGCTTGGGGACGCCCTCAGGGTCTGGAGCTTTCTTT. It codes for CASSLGTPSGSGAFF.

The CDR3 spells CASKLSDREAYNEQFF. As DNA, the CDR3 is TGTGCCAGTAAACTGTCGGACAGGGAAGCCTACAATGAGCAGTTCTTC. The chain carries TRBV19 and TRBJ2-1, with TRBD1 matching over 8 bases. V dropped 7 bases and J dropped 2; count of bases not matched to a gene: 10. The CDR3 contains 16 residues. Germline loops: CDR1 LNHDA, CDR2 SQIVND (reference sequence). The full variable domain, with the rest looked up from reference TRBV19 and TRBJ2-1, is DGGITQSPKYLFRKEGQNVTLSCEQNLNHDAMYWYRQDPGQGLRLIYYSQIVNDFQKGDIAEGYSVSREKKESFPLTVTSAQKNPTAFYLCASKLSDREAYNEQFFGPGTRLTVL.